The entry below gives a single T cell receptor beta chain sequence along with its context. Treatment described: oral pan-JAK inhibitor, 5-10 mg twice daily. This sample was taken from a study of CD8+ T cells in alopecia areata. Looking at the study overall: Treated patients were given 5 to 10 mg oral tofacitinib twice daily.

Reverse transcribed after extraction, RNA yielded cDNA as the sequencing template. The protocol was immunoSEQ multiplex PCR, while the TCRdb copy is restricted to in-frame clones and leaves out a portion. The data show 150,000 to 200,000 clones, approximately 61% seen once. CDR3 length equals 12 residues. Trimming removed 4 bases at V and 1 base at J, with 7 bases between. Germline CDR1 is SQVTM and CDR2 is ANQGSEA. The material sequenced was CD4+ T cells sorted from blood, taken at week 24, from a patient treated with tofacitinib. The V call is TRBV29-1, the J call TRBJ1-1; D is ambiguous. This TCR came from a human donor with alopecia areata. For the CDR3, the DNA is TGCAGCGTTGGGCATAAGAACACTGAAGCTTTCTTT. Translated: CSVGHKNTEAFF. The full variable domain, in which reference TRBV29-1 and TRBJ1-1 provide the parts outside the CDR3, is SAVISQKPSRDICQRGTSLTIQCQVDSQVTMMFWYRQQPGQSLTLIATANQGSEATYESGFVIDKFPISRPNLTFSTLTVSNMSPEDSSIYLCSVGHKNTEAFFGQGTRLTVV.